The clone carrying this TCR beta chain has only a few counts. A second PCR of 7 to 11 cycles used a sample-barcoded 5' primer and a J-beta primer mix. MiXCR, run by TCRdb on the 5' RACE reads, gives a single entry per CDR3 protein. This table has hundreds of thousands of distinct CDR3 sequences, 20% to 25% appearing once. This sample is drawn from a study of blood T cells in healthy people across ages. Roughly 10 milliliters of peripheral blood were drawn from each donor. Samples each yielded at least 6 micrograms of total RNA. In addition, the sample was reused for a study of T cells of mothers and their children. That publication notes: A few mothers and their six children, all healthy Caucasians, donated. During the second PCR, the M1S primer introduced sample barcodes along with 2-4 random nucleotides.

Sequenced input: blood. The TCR originated in a boy between 10 and 17 years old in good health.

The CDR3 protein is CASSGAWTAYNEQFF. The CDR3 DNA is TGTGCCAGCAGTGGGGCCTGGACGGCTTACAATGAGCAGTTCTTC. The rearrangement links TRBV12-3 or TRBV12-4 to TRBJ2-1; TRBD1 is a possible D gene (5 bases). Trimming took off 5 bases at V and 4 bases at J, with 15 bases between the two ends. This CDR3 spans 15 amino acids.